The entry below gives a single T cell receptor beta chain sequence along with its context. This sample stems from a study of cytomegalovirus exposure and HLA in healthy donors. 60 Vbeta and 13 Jbeta primers were used in PCR. TCRdb keeps only in-frame clones here, not all; method: immunoSEQ multiplex PCR. The data hold approximately 180,000 clones, with about three quarters observed a single time. The CDR3 is 14 residues long. CDR1 and CDR2 (germline): MNHEY, SMNVEV (reference sequence). Trimming stripped 6 bases from V and 2 bases from J, with 14 bases between. The chain has TRBV27 and TRBJ2-7; TRBD1 is a possible D gene (6 bases). Input material: PBMCs. The origin of this receptor is a woman aged 60-75 years in good health and CMV-seropositive. CDR3 residues: CASRHTGIPYEQYF. CDR3 sequence (DNA): TGTGCCAGCAGACATACAGGGATCCCCTACGAGCAGTACTTC.